This T cell receptor beta chain was obtained from a study of CXCR3-negative and CXCR3-positive naive CD8 T cells. Study context: With about 1.5 +/- 0.3 million reads per library, the TRB reads numbered roughly 140 million in total.

Findings and caveats of the study: Greater hydrophobicity was found in TRB CDR3s of CXCR3-positive naive cells than of CXCR3-negative naive cells. Relative to memory CD8+ cells, whose diversity was much lower, both naive subsets had comparably high diversity.

All TRB cDNA libraries came from 5' RACE performed with UMI labels. TCRdb reanalyzed the 5' RACE reads, giving one entry per CDR3 protein sequence and no DNA. This table holds 120,000 to 150,000 distinct CDR3 sequences. In triplicate, each CD8+ T cell subset was sorted at approximately 290,000 cells per replicate. Regarding this clonotype: Its antigen is not known.

The V gene's germline CDR1 is LNHNV and CDR2 YYDKDF (reference sequence). The CDR3 extends over 13 amino acids. Sequences were obtained from naive CXCR3+ CD8+ T cells from blood. Subset described: CD45RO-CCR7+CD27+CD95- naive CD8+ T cells expressing CXCR3 (TNR3+). J is TRBJ2-3 and V is TRBV15; the D call of TRBD1 rests on TCRdb alone, since no DNA is present to check it. This sequence was found in a human donor in good health. Some clones in this sample may be carry-over from other donors' samples. The CDR3: CATGGTGKDTQYF.